Sequencing of this TCR beta chain was carried out in a study of blood T cell repertoires in COVID-19. For the study at large: The United States, Italy and Spain supplied acute and convalescent COVID-19 samples. Sources were T cells, B-cell-depleted T cells, or PBMCs; the material itself was cDNA or gDNA.

As originally analysed: Quantification of nucleated cells was approximated via reference gene primer amplification. Here immunoSEQ multiplex PCR was the method, and the copy in TCRdb shows in-frame clones only, minus some. V, J and clone size reflect that table, while D and trimming were determined from the DNA. Of approximately 150,000 clones listed, around 91% were seen once; the top ten hold just over 3%. V dropped 2 bases and J dropped 0; count of bases not matched to a gene: 6. The CDR3 totals 17 residues. Germline V gene lookup returns CDR1 SGDLS and CDR2 YYNGEE. This clonotype was obtained from a woman in her fifties or sixties with active COVID-19. Input material: peripheral blood. The chain employs TRBV9 and TRBJ1-3; TRBD1 agrees at 9 bases. The CDR3 region has the DNA TGTGCCAGCAGCGTTAGACCGGGACAGGGCTCTGGAAACACCATATATTTT. Amino acid sequence: CASSVRPGQGSGNTIYF.